This T cell receptor (beta chain) was identified during a study of CD8+ T cells in alopecia areata. Points from the study as a whole: Normal skin's resident alphabeta T cells are sequenced alongside lesional scalp T cells. Higher clonality and more expanded CD8+ clones appeared in lesional than normal scalp. Sharing of TCRs across patients appeared less clear than in mice, possibly for HLA-related reasons.

RNA was isolated and reverse transcribed to cDNA, the sequencing template. Using immunoSEQ multiplex PCR, the repertoire was profiled, and TCRdb retains in-frame clones only, with some absent. This sample carries under 150,000 clones, 62% of them seen once, and the ten largest clones take 35% to 45%. CDR3 length: 15 residues. Trimming took off 5 bases at V and 2 bases at J, with 15 bases between the two ends. The germline V gene has CDR1 MDHEN and CDR2 SYDVKM. In regard to this clone: The antigen is unknown.

Sequenced: CD8+ T cells sorted from blood. This sequence joins TRBV28 and TRBJ1-1; D unresolved. The TCR originated in a human donor in good health. CDR3 amino acids: CASSPLHVVNTEAFF. In nucleotides, the CDR3 is TGTGCCAGCAGTCCCCTACATGTTGTTAACACTGAAGCTTTCTTT.